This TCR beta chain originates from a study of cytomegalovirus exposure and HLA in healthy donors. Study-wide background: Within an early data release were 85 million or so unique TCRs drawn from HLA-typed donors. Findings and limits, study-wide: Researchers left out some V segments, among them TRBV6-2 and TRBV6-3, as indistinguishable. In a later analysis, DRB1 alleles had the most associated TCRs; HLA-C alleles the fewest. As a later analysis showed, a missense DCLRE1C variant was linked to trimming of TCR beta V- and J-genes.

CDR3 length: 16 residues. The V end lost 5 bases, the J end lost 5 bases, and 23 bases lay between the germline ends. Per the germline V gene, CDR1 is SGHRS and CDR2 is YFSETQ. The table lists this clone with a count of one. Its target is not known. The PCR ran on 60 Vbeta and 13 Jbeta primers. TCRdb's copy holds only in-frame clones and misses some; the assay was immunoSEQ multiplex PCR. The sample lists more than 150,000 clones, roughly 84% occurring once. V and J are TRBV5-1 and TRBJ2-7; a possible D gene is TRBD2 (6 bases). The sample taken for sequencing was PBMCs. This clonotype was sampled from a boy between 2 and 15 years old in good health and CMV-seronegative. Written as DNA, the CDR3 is TGCGCCAGCAGAGGTCTGTGGAGGGCTGGACTTAACGAGCAGTACTTC. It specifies CASRGLWRAGLNEQYF.